The 5 T cell receptor beta chains given below trace back to one sample, sequenced in a study of blood T cell repertoires in COVID-19. Here immunoSEQ multiplex PCR was the method, and the copy in TCRdb shows in-frame clones only, minus some. Among some 140,000 clones listed, around 73% were seen once. Sequenced input: peripheral blood. These receptors originate from a man in his 60s who had recovered from COVID-19.

For the CDR3, the DNA is TGTGCCAGCAGCTCTACACGGGAAAAGTTCTTC. Its protein product is CASSSTREKFF. J is TRBJ2-1 and V is TRBV28, with D perhaps matching TRBD2 (5 bases). Germline V gives CDR1 MDHEN, CDR2 SYDVKM. The V end lost 6 bases, the J end lost 14 bases, and 14 bases lay between the germline ends. The CDR3 covers 11 residues.

J is TRBJ1-1 and V is TRBV11-2; 7 nucleotides match TRBD1. Germline V gene sequence: CDR1 SGHAT, CDR2 FQNNGV. The CDR3 runs 14 residues. The trim removed 7 bases at V and 3 bases at J, leaving 8 bases unmatched. This CDR3 is CASTPERGHTEAFF. The CDR3 DNA reads as TGTGCCAGCACTCCCGAAAGGGGGCACACTGAAGCTTTCTTT.

This chain connects TRBV7-2 to TRBJ2-7; the match to TRBD2 covers 13 bases. This CDR3 has 14 residues. V shed 5 bases, J shed 6 bases, and the junction held 4 bases outside the gene matches. The germline V gene has CDR1 SGHTA and CDR2 FQGNSA. The CDR3 nucleotides read TGTGCCAGCAGCAACCGACTAGCGGGGGGCGAGCAGTACTTC. This translates into CASSNRLAGGEQYF.

The chain combines TRBV5-1 with TRBJ2-2; 7 bases agree with TRBD1. Losses at the gene ends were 0 bases for V and 5 bases for J; bases not matched to a gene: 7. Germline V CDR1 and CDR2: SGHRS, YFSETQ. The CDR3 is 16 residues long. CDR3 amino acids: CASSLGGQRVTGELFF. The DNA for the CDR3 is TGCGCCAGCAGCTTGGGGGGACAGCGAGTAACCGGGGAGCTGTTTTTT. Looking up the rest from reference TRBV5-1 and TRBJ2-2 gives the full variable domain: KAGVTQTPRYLIKTRGQQVTLSCSPISGHRSVSWYQQTPGQGLQFLFEYFSETQRNKGNFPGRFSGRQFSNSRSEMNVSTLELGDSALYLCASSLGGQRVTGELFFGEGSRLTVL.

This rearrangement joins TRBV28 to TRBJ2-7; TRBD1 matches at 7 bases. CDR1 and CDR2 (germline): MDHEN, SYDVKM. This CDR3 spans 14 amino acids. After removal of 6 bases from V and 2 bases from J, the junction contained 7 bases not matched to a gene. CDR3 DNA: TGTGCCAGCAGCCCCCCTACAGGGGCCTACGAGCAGTACTTC. It yields the protein CASSPPTGAYEQYF.